The rows below give T cell receptor beta chains drawn from one sample of a study of Graves' ophthalmopathy and Graves' hyperthyroidism. TCRdb called the multiplex PCR reads again in MiXCR, with one record for every CDR3 protein. The sample yields about 620,000 distinct CDR3 sequences, about 20% seen once. Sequencing input: peripheral blood. The receptors were gathered from a woman between 18 and 30 years old with stable Graves' hyperthyroidism. Some clones in this sample may be carry-over from other donors' samples. Each CDR3 is given with its conserved first and last residue. Fields, in order: clone size, J gene, D gene, CDR3 length, V gene, CDR3 protein, CDR3 DNA. A D gene is named only where the DNA matches it firmly. Some rows have no size entry. The others give once, few or many, or a class for an expanded clone.

clone_size: few
j_call: TRBJ2-7
d_call: .
cdr3_length: 14
v_call: TRBV27
cdr3_aa: CASMGWDSPYEQYF
cdr3_nt: TGTGCCAGCATGGGGTGGGATTCTCCCTACGAGCAGTACTTC

clone_size: few
j_call: TRBJ1-2
d_call: .
cdr3_length: 16
v_call: TRBV4-1
cdr3_aa: CASSQEMEPLNYGYTF
cdr3_nt: TGCGCCAGCAGCCAAGAAATGGAACCGCTAAACTATGGCTACACCTTC

clone_size: many
j_call: TRBJ1-1
d_call: .
cdr3_length: 13
v_call: TRBV6-1
cdr3_aa: CASSDNMNTEAFF
cdr3_nt: TGTGCCAGCAGTGACAATATGAACACTGAAGCTTTCTTT

clone_size: many
j_call: TRBJ2-4
d_call: TRBD1
cdr3_length: 16
v_call: TRBV12-3/TRBV12-4
cdr3_aa: CASSPWDSLAKNIQYF
cdr3_nt: TGTGCCAGCAGCCCCTGGGACAGTCTAGCCAAAAACATTCAGTACTTC

clone_size: .
j_call: TRBJ1-5
d_call: .
cdr3_length: 14
v_call: TRBV5-1
cdr3_aa: CASSLGEVHQPQHF
cdr3_nt: TGCGCCAGCAGCTTGGGGGAGGTACATCAGCCCCAGCATTTT

clone_size: many
j_call: TRBJ2-5
d_call: .
cdr3_length: 15
v_call: TRBV28
cdr3_aa: CASTTPSGGRETQYF
cdr3_nt: TGTGCCAGCACCACCCCGAGTGGCGGTAGGGAGACCCAGTACTTC

clone_size: many
j_call: TRBJ1-5
d_call: TRBD1
cdr3_length: 14
v_call: TRBV6-1
cdr3_aa: CASRDRVETQPQHF
cdr3_nt: TGTGCCAGCAGGGACAGGGTGGAGACCCAGCCCCAGCATTTT

clone_size: many
j_call: TRBJ1-2
d_call: .
cdr3_length: 14
v_call: TRBV6-1
cdr3_aa: CASSDIQANYGYTF
cdr3_nt: TGTGCCAGCAGCGATATACAGGCTAACTATGGCTACACCTTC

clone_size: .
j_call: TRBJ2-2
d_call: TRBD2
cdr3_length: 16
v_call: TRBV2
cdr3_aa: CASREGAGVFTGELFF
cdr3_nt: TGTGCCAGCAGGGAGGGTGCGGGGGTCTTCACCGGGGAGCTGTTTTTT

clone_size: many
j_call: TRBJ2-4
d_call: .
cdr3_length: 13
v_call: TRBV6-1
cdr3_aa: CASFGGAKNIQYF
cdr3_nt: TGTGCCAGCTTTGGGGGAGCCAAAAACATTCAGTACTTC

clone_size: many
j_call: TRBJ1-6
d_call: .
cdr3_length: 12
v_call: TRBV7-9
cdr3_aa: CASSLQNSPLHF
cdr3_nt: TGTGCCAGCAGCTTACAGAATTCACCCCTCCACTTT

clone_size: many
j_call: TRBJ2-2
d_call: TRBD2
cdr3_length: 17
v_call: TRBV6-2/TRBV6-3
cdr3_aa: CASSYWVGLAATGELFF
cdr3_nt: TGTGCCAGCAGTTACTGGGTAGGACTAGCGGCCACCGGGGAGCTGTTTTTT

clone_size: many
j_call: TRBJ1-2
d_call: .
cdr3_length: 16
v_call: TRBV25-1
cdr3_aa: CASSERDLQGNYGYTF
cdr3_nt: TGTGCCAGCAGTGAACGCGACCTACAGGGTAACTATGGCTACACCTTC

clone_size: many
j_call: TRBJ2-5
d_call: .
cdr3_length: 13
v_call: TRBV28
cdr3_aa: CASSFPGRETQYF
cdr3_nt: TGTGCCAGCAGTTTCCCGGGCAGGGAGACCCAGTACTTC

clone_size: few
j_call: TRBJ2-6
d_call: .
cdr3_length: 16
v_call: TRBV6-4
cdr3_aa: CASSEGGGAGANVLTF
cdr3_nt: TGTGCCAGCAGTGAGGGGGGTGGCGCCGGGGCCAACGTCCTGACTTTC

clone_size: many
j_call: TRBJ1-5
d_call: .
cdr3_length: 15
v_call: TRBV12-3/TRBV12-4
cdr3_aa: CASSFWDRQNQPQHF
cdr3_nt: TGTGCCAGCAGTTTCTGGGACCGCCAGAATCAGCCCCAGCATTTT

clone_size: many
j_call: TRBJ2-7
d_call: .
cdr3_length: 13
v_call: TRBV6-2/TRBV6-3
cdr3_aa: CASSYVHTYEQYF
cdr3_nt: TGTGCCAGCAGCTACGTTCACACCTACGAGCAGTACTTC

clone_size: few
j_call: TRBJ1-6
d_call: .
cdr3_length: 13
v_call: TRBV5-1
cdr3_aa: CASSLAGMAPLHF
cdr3_nt: TGCGCCAGCAGCTTGGCCGGGATGGCGCCCCTCCACTTT

clone_size: many
j_call: TRBJ1-6
d_call: .
cdr3_length: 15
v_call: TRBV9
cdr3_aa: CASSTNTGGNSPLHF
cdr3_nt: TGTGCCAGCAGCACCAACACAGGAGGGAATTCACCCCTCCACTTT

clone_size: many
j_call: TRBJ1-1
d_call: .
cdr3_length: 12
v_call: TRBV11-1
cdr3_aa: CASSLEYTEAFF
cdr3_nt: TGTGCCAGCAGCCTAGAGTACACTGAAGCTTTCTTT

clone_size: many
j_call: TRBJ1-2
d_call: .
cdr3_length: 14
v_call: TRBV12-3/TRBV12-4
cdr3_aa: CASSLGGRLYGYTF
cdr3_nt: TGTGCCAGCAGTTTAGGGGGGAGGCTCTATGGCTACACCTTC

clone_size: .
j_call: TRBJ1-6
d_call: TRBD1
cdr3_length: 16
v_call: TRBV7-9
cdr3_aa: CASSSNRQGGVSPLHF
cdr3_nt: TGTGCCAGCAGCTCCAACCGACAGGGAGGGGTTTCACCCCTCCACTTT

clone_size: .
j_call: TRBJ1-1
d_call: .
cdr3_length: 13
v_call: TRBV6-1
cdr3_aa: CASSVREFTEAFF
cdr3_nt: TGTGCCAGCAGTGTTCGGGAGTTTACTGAAGCTTTCTTT

clone_size: few
j_call: TRBJ1-1
d_call: .
cdr3_length: 13
v_call: TRBV4-2
cdr3_aa: CASSPNFNTEAFF
cdr3_nt: TGTGCCAGCAGCCCTAATTTCAACACTGAAGCTTTCTTT

clone_size: many
j_call: TRBJ1-3
d_call: .
cdr3_length: 14
v_call: TRBV12-3/TRBV12-4
cdr3_aa: CASSEIQGRNTIYF
cdr3_nt: TGTGCCAGCAGTGAGATACAGGGTAGAAACACCATATATTTT